These T cell receptor beta chains were read from a single sample in a study of cytomegalovirus exposure and HLA in healthy donors. Assay used: immunoSEQ multiplex PCR; TCRdb lists only in-frame clones, some missing. Here the sample spans almost 200,000 clones, 79% being singletons. Sequenced: PBMCs. These receptors came from a male donor in good health and CMV-seropositive. The CDR3 runs from the conserved cysteine through the conserved F or W. Fields, in order: D gene, J gene, clone size, V gene, CDR3 protein, CDR3 DNA. D genes are given only for firm matches. Not every row has a clone size; where given, it reads once, few, many or a size class.

D gene: TRBD2
J gene: TRBJ2-5
clone size: .
V gene: TRBV25-1
CDR3 protein: CASSENQTSGGPETQYF
CDR3 DNA: TGTGCCAGCAGTGAAAATCAGACTAGCGGGGGGCCGGAGACCCAGTACTTC

D gene: .
J gene: TRBJ1-2
clone size: .
V gene: TRBV13
CDR3 protein: CASSRRDGSNYGYTF
CDR3 DNA: TGTGCCAGCAGCCGGAGGGACGGCTCTAACTATGGCTACACCTTC

D gene: .
J gene: TRBJ2-5
clone size: .
V gene: TRBV7-8
CDR3 protein: CASSLAQAGAQETQYF
CDR3 DNA: TGTGCCAGCAGCTTAGCGCAGGCAGGGGCTCAAGAGACCCAGTACTTC

D gene: TRBD2
J gene: TRBJ2-1
clone size: .
V gene: TRBV9
CDR3 protein: CASSSGQLAGVLSPYNEQFF
CDR3 DNA: TGTGCCAGCAGCTCCGGACAGCTAGCGGGAGTTCTTTCCCCCTACAATGAGCAGTTCTTC

D gene: TRBD1
J gene: TRBJ1-4
clone size: .
V gene: TRBV4-1
CDR3 protein: CASSQDGTGVEKLFF
CDR3 DNA: TGCGCCAGCAGCCAAGATGGGACAGGGGTCGAAAAACTGTTTTTT

D gene: .
J gene: TRBJ2-7
clone size: .
V gene: TRBV11-2
CDR3 protein: CASETQGAYEQYF
CDR3 DNA: TGTGCCAGCGAGACGCAGGGCGCCTACGAGCAGTACTTC

D gene: TRBD2
J gene: TRBJ2-1
clone size: .
V gene: TRBV7-3
CDR3 protein: CASSPSTSGIGEQFF
CDR3 DNA: TGTGCCAGCAGCCCCTCGACTAGCGGGATAGGAGAGCAGTTCTTC

D gene: .
J gene: TRBJ1-1
clone size: .
V gene: TRBV30
CDR3 protein: CAWSPTREAFF
CDR3 DNA: TGTGCCTGGAGTCCTACCAGGGAAGCTTTCTTT

D gene: .
J gene: TRBJ1-5
clone size: once
V gene: TRBV27
CDR3 protein: CASSPSVGQPQHF
CDR3 DNA: TGTGCCAGCAGTCCCTCTGTCGGTCAGCCCCAGCATTTT

D gene: TRBD2
J gene: TRBJ2-5
clone size: .
V gene: TRBV6-5
CDR3 protein: CASSLPTSGGQETQYF
CDR3 DNA: TGTGCCAGCAGTTTACCGACTAGCGGAGGTCAAGAGACCCAGTACTTC

D gene: TRBD1
J gene: TRBJ2-1
clone size: .
V gene: TRBV29-1
CDR3 protein: CSAGTGGSLSYNEQFF
CDR3 DNA: TGCAGCGCCGGGACAGGGGGCTCACTTTCCTACAATGAGCAGTTCTTC

D gene: TRBD1
J gene: TRBJ1-5
clone size: .
V gene: TRBV6-5
CDR3 protein: CASSRAGQGNQPQHF
CDR3 DNA: TGTGCCAGCAGTAGGGCTGGACAGGGCAATCAGCCCCAGCATTTT

D gene: TRBD2
J gene: TRBJ2-2
clone size: .
V gene: TRBV29-1
CDR3 protein: CSVELSGRETGELFF
CDR3 DNA: TGCAGCGTTGAACTGAGCGGGAGAGAAACCGGGGAGCTGTTTTTT

D gene: .
J gene: TRBJ2-3
clone size: few
V gene: TRBV30
CDR3 protein: CAWSVLLDTQYF
CDR3 DNA: TGTGCCTGGAGTGTACTTTTAGATACGCAGTATTTT